This TCR beta chain was sequenced for a study of T cell changes during pregnancy in multiple sclerosis. The repertoire was sequenced with immunoSEQ multiplex PCR; TCRdb's copy has only in-frame clones and lacks some. The sample has nearly 70,000 clones, about 92% seen once. The CDR3 runs to 15 residues. V lost 4 bases, J lost 4 bases, and 12 bases lay in between. Germline V gene data show CDR1 as SGHDT and CDR2 as YYEEEE. The sample was peripheral blood, taken in the second trimester of pregnancy. The rearrangement links TRBV5-6 to TRBJ1-6; possibly TRBD1 for D (5 bases). This TCR derives from a female donor in good health, enrolled as a control in a pregnancy study. The CDR3 sequence: CASSGDGGYNSPLHF. CDR3 sequence (DNA): TGTGCCAGCAGCGGGGACGGGGGTTATAATTCACCCCTCCACTTT.